Reported below is one T cell receptor beta chain. The data were taken from a study of control samples from healthy donors and cancer patients. Profiling relied on immunoSEQ multiplex PCR, and the TCRdb table lists in-frame clones only, not all of them. The sample has 75,000 to 95,000 clones, more than 80% seen once. This CDR3 has 14 residues. The germline V gene encodes CDR1 SQVTM and CDR2 ANQGSEA. Trimming stripped 4 bases from V and 5 bases from J, with 17 bases between. The specimen sequenced was blood. The receptor was derived from a woman aged 25 to 39 in good health. The rearrangement uses TRBV29-1 and TRBJ2-5; D might be TRBD2 (6 bases). The CDR3 region has the DNA TGCAGCGTTGCGAGCGCGGGGTTCAGTGAGACCCAGTACTTC. Translation gives CSVASAGFSETQYF.